This T cell receptor (beta chain) comes out of a study of blood T cell repertoires in COVID-19. Looking at the study overall: From the United States, Italy and Spain came samples of acute and convalescent COVID-19. T cells, B-cell-depleted T cells, or PBMCs provided the cDNA or gDNA that served as material.

This clone has only one observation. Seattle participants joined during active infection and were tracked over time. As handled by the study authors: Amplification of reference gene primers was used by the study to estimate nucleated cell counts. Here immunoSEQ multiplex PCR was the method, and the copy in TCRdb shows in-frame clones only, minus some. That table is the source of V, J and clone size, and D and trimming were worked out from the DNA. The data contain around 310,000 clones, around 90% of them singletons. The CDR3 consists of 13 residues. V dropped 4 bases and J dropped 7 bases, with 14 bases sitting between them. Germline-derived CDR1 and CDR2 are SGHNT and YYREEE (reference sequence).

The sequenced sample consisted of peripheral blood. The clonotype originates from a woman aged 40 to 50 with COVID-19, enrolled during active disease. The chain joins TRBV5-4 to TRBJ1-2; tentatively, D is TRBD1 (6 bases). The CDR3: CASSQQGSGGYTF. The DNA for the CDR3 is TGTGCCAGCAGCCAACAGGGTTCGGGTGGCTACACCTTC.